Here is one T cell receptor beta chain with its context. This sample stems from a study of blood T cell repertoires in COVID-19. Study background: In each case, the material was cDNA or gDNA derived from T cells, B-cell-depleted T cells, or PBMCs.

Only in-frame clones appear in the TCRdb table, and some are missing; sequencing was by immunoSEQ multiplex PCR. The table has 350,000 to 450,000 clones, 89% seen once. The TCR originated in a man aged 35 to 55 with acute or convalescent COVID-19. Sequenced sample: peripheral blood.

CDR3 DNA sequence: TGTGCCAGTAGTATCGGCAGGGGAAGGACCTACGAGCAGTACTTC. Translating it yields CASSIGRGRTYEQYF. V is TRBV19 and J is TRBJ2-7; D possibly corresponds to TRBD1 (6 bases). Germline V CDR1 and CDR2: LNHDA, SQIVND (reference sequence). The CDR3 totals 15 residues. V lost 3 bases to trimming and J lost 2 bases, with 14 bases between them.